A selection of T cell receptor beta chains follows, all from one sample in a study of shared clonotypes between healthy human individuals. The repertoire was sequenced with immunoSEQ multiplex PCR; TCRdb's copy has only in-frame clones and lacks some. The sample yields some 1,400,000 clones, roughly 97% seen once. The specimen was naive CD4+ T cells sorted from blood. Receptors originate from a man under 40 in good health. Each CDR3 is given with its conserved first and last residue. The D gene is left open where the match is weak. Only part of the rows carry a size: once, few, many, or a class if the clone is expanded.

d_call j_call clone_size v_call cdr3_aa cdr3_nt
- TRBJ2-3 - TRBV11-2 CASSLELGDTQYF TGTGCCAGCAGCTTAGAACTAGGCGATACGCAGTATTTT
- TRBJ2-3 - TRBV13 CASSLGGRGTDTQYF TGTGCCAGCAGCTTAGGCGGCAGAGGCACAGATACGCAGTATTTT
TRBD1 TRBJ2-7 - TRBV27 CASSPRRQGHEQYF TGTGCCAGCAGTCCGCGCCGACAGGGTCACGAGCAGTACTTC
- TRBJ1-2 - TRBV5-6 CASSLGRQYGYTF TGTGCCAGCAGCTTGGGCCGGCAGTATGGCTACACCTTC
- TRBJ2-7 - TRBV2 CASSEATGISYEQYF TGTGCCAGCAGTGAAGCTACAGGGATCTCCTACGAGCAGTACTTC
- TRBJ2-7 - TRBV10-3 CAISASSWTVAYEQYF TGTGCCATCAGTGCCTCTTCGTGGACAGTTGCCTACGAGCAGTACTTC
- TRBJ2-5 - TRBV6-1 CASSEYLGRSLLGTQYF TGTGCCAGCAGTGAATACCTTGGCAGGTCTTTGCTGGGGACCCAGTACTTC
- TRBJ1-5 - TRBV19 CASSILRGGDFYQPQHF TGTGCCAGTAGTATACTTCGGGGGGGAGACTTCTATCAGCCCCAGCATTTT
- TRBJ2-1 - TRBV6-1 CASLSRLDSYNEQFF TGTGCCAGCCTTTCCCGGCTAGACTCCTACAATGAGCAGTTCTTC
- TRBJ1-1 - TRBV20-1 CSARAGTEAFF TGCAGTGCTAGAGCAGGGACTGAAGCTTTCTTT
TRBD2 TRBJ2-7 - TRBV19 CASSLAGRPYEQYF TGTGCCAGTAGTTTAGCGGGTCGGCCCTACGAGCAGTACTTC
TRBD2 TRBJ2-1 - TRBV11-2 CASSFLAGGDHNEQFF TGTGCCAGCAGCTTTTTGGCGGGAGGGGATCACAATGAGCAGTTCTTC
TRBD2 TRBJ2-1 - TRBV6-1 CASSEVPWVAGALYNEQFF TGTGCCAGCAGTGAAGTTCCCTGGGTAGCGGGAGCATTGTACAATGAGCAGTTCTTC
- TRBJ2-7 - TRBV7-9 CASSLQNSYEQYF TGTGCCAGCAGCTTACAGAACTCCTACGAGCAGTACTTC
TRBD1 TRBJ1-2 - TRBV28 CASAQGKTNYGYTF TGTGCCAGCGCACAGGGGAAGACTAACTATGGCTACACCTTC
- TRBJ1-2 - TRBV28 CASSLPQGLGYTF TGTGCCAGCAGTTTACCCCAGGGGCTTGGCTACACCTTC
- TRBJ2-1 - TRBV6-1 CASSEFASNQGNRYNEQFF TGTGCCAGCAGTGAATTCGCTAGCAACCAGGGGAATCGATACAATGAGCAGTTCTTC
- TRBJ2-7 - TRBV30 CAWSREEPSYEQYF TGTGCCTGGAGTAGGGAGGAGCCATCCTACGAGCAGTACTTC
- TRBJ2-7 - TRBV25-1 CASSGLREQYF TGTGCCAGCAGCGGCTTGAGGGAGCAGTACTTC
- TRBJ2-7 - TRBV7-9 CASSLELFEQDSYEQYF TGTGCCAGCAGCTTAGAGCTCTTCGAACAGGACTCCTACGAGCAGTACTTC
TRBD1 TRBJ1-5 - TRBV11-2 CASSTGTGGQPQHF TGTGCCAGCAGTACCGGGACAGGGGGTCAGCCCCAGCATTTT
TRBD2 TRBJ2-2 - TRBV9 CASSGLAENTGELFF TGTGCCAGCAGCGGACTAGCGGAAAACACCGGGGAGCTGTTTTTT
- TRBJ2-7 - TRBV6-1 CASSESLGAGGPYEQYF TGTGCCAGCAGTGAATCCTTGGGGGCAGGAGGGCCCTACGAGCAGTACTTC
- TRBJ2-4 - TRBV9 CASSVGVAGVGMPDQYF TGTGCCAGCAGCGTAGGGGTGGCAGGGGTAGGGATGCCGGATCAGTACTTC
TRBD2 TRBJ2-3 - TRBV27 CASSRSRLAGYDTQYF TGTGCCAGCAGTCGGTCTCGACTAGCGGGATATGATACGCAGTATTTT
- TRBJ2-5 - TRBV5-1 CASSLAGGSETQYF TGCGCCAGCAGCTTGGCTGGGGGAAGCGAGACCCAGTACTTC
- TRBJ2-5 - TRBV11-2 CASSFAAQETQYF TGTGCCAGCAGCTTTGCAGCTCAAGAGACCCAGTACTTC
- TRBJ1-2 - TRBV7-2 CASSLVAGNYGYTF TGTGCCAGCAGCTTAGTGGCAGGCAACTATGGCTACACCTTC
TRBD2 TRBJ2-1 - TRBV18 CASSPLGGRSYNEQFF TGTGCCAGCTCACCACTTGGCGGGAGGTCCTACAATGAGCAGTTCTTC
- TRBJ2-5 - TRBV7-8 CASSAQGGPKETQYF TGTGCCAGCAGCGCCCAGGGGGGCCCCAAAGAGACCCAGTACTTC
- TRBJ2-1 - TRBV4-2 CASSQDGRVSYNEQFF TGTGCCAGCAGCCAAGATGGAAGGGTCTCCTACAATGAGCAGTTCTTC
TRBD1 TRBJ1-3 - TRBV6-5 CASSPTGAGNTIYF TGTGCCAGCAGTCCCACAGGGGCTGGAAACACCATATATTTT
- TRBJ1-6 - TRBV18 CASSPPGRGPDNSPLHF TGTGCCAGCTCACCACCGGGCAGGGGACCTGATAATTCACCCCTCCACTTT
TRBD2 TRBJ2-3 once TRBV7-2 CASSFLRAGLADTQYF TGTGCCAGCAGCTTTCTACGCGCGGGACTAGCAGATACGCAGTATTTT
TRBD2 TRBJ2-7 - TRBV18 CASSPLPRASGESYEQYF TGTGCCAGCTCACCACTTCCTAGGGCTAGCGGGGAGTCCTACGAGCAGTACTTC
- TRBJ2-3 - TRBV5-4 CASSFVDTSTDTQYF TGTGCCAGCAGCTTCGTGGACACTAGCACAGATACGCAGTATTTT
- TRBJ2-7 - TRBV19 CASSRQGYEQYF TGTGCCAGTAGTCGCCAGGGGTACGAGCAGTACTTC
TRBD2 TRBJ2-2 once TRBV4-2 CASTPVGAGEGYSGELFF TGTGCCAGCACCCCGGTTGGGGCGGGAGAGGGGTACTCCGGGGAGCTGTTTTTT
- TRBJ1-1 - TRBV5-1 CASSPQTGMNTEAFF TGCGCCAGCAGCCCGCAGACGGGGATGAACACTGAAGCTTTCTTT
TRBD2 TRBJ2-5 - TRBV28 CASSLASGETQYF TGTGCCAGCAGTTTAGCTAGCGGAGAGACCCAGTACTTC
- TRBJ2-1 - TRBV19 CASSIRGGRSYNEQFF TGTGCCAGTAGTATAAGGGGAGGTAGGTCCTACAATGAGCAGTTCTTC